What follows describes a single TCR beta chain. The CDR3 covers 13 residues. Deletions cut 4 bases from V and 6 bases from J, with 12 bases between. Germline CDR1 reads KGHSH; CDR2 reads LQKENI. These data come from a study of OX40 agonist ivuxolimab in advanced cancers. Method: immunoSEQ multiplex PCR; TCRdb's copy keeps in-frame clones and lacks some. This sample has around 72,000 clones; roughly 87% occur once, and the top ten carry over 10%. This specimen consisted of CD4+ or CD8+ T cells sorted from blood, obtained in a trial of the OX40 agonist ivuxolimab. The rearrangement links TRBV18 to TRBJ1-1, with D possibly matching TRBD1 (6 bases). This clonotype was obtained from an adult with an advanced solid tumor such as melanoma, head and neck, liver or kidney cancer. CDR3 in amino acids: CASSRQGRPEAFF. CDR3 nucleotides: TGTGCCAGCTCACGTCAGGGGAGGCCTGAAGCTTTCTTT.